This TCR beta chain was captured in a study of cytomegalovirus exposure and HLA in healthy donors. The PCR ran on 60 Vbeta and 13 Jbeta primers. Data came from immunoSEQ multiplex PCR; TCRdb stores just in-frame clones and leaves some out. The sample includes about 110,000 clones, 50% to 65% of them seen just once. Germline-derived CDR1 and CDR2 are MNHEY and SVGAGI. This CDR3 is built from 16 residues. V dropped 1 base and J dropped 6 bases, with 19 bases sitting between them. The sequenced material came from PBMCs. The J gene is TRBJ2-7, the V gene TRBV6-5, with D uncertain. The clonotype comes from a young man in good health and CMV-seropositive. As DNA, the CDR3 is TGTGCCAGCAGTTACTTACCAAACCCTCGGGTCAGCGAGCAGTACTTC. Amino acids: CASSYLPNPRVSEQYF.